This TCR beta chain was captured in a study of blood T cell repertoires in COVID-19. About the research overall: Donors in the United States, Italy and Spain gave samples during acute or convalescent COVID-19. The analysed material was cDNA or gDNA that came from T cells, B-cell-depleted T cells, or PBMCs.

Germline CDR1 reads LNHDA; CDR2 reads SQIVND (reference sequence). The CDR3 runs to 14 residues. V was clipped by 2 bases and J by 2 bases, with 9 bases between them. Per the study methods: Quantification of nucleated cells was approximated via reference gene primer amplification. Repertoires were generated with immunoSEQ multiplex PCR, while TCRdb's copy carries only in-frame clones and drops some. That table gives V, J and clone size, and the DNA gave D and trimming. Counted here are some 250,000 clones, around 90% occurring once; the ten biggest clones make up approximately 0.8%. Source material: peripheral blood. The chain couples TRBV19 to TRBJ2-5; a possible D gene is TRBD2 (7 bases). The source of this sequence is a woman between 25 and 40 years old with acute or convalescent COVID-19. CDR3 sequence reads: CASSIRGGQETQYF. The CDR3 bases are TGTGCCAGTAGTATAAGGGGGGGGCAAGAGACCCAGTACTTC.